This T cell receptor beta chain was sequenced in a study of blood T cell repertoires in COVID-19. Across the whole study: The study drew acute and convalescent COVID-19 samples from the United States, Italy and Spain. From T cells, B-cell-depleted T cells, or PBMCs came the material, which was cDNA or gDNA.

In the authors' workflow: The authors estimated nucleated cell counts from reference gene primer amplification. Clones were sequenced by immunoSEQ multiplex PCR, and TCRdb holds only the in-frame ones, with some missing. For V, J and clone size, that table is used; D and trimming come from the DNA. Of fewer than 250,000 clones listed, around nine tenths are singletons. The CDR3 has 14 residues. V dropped 6 bases and J dropped 3; count of bases not matched to a gene: 6. CDR1 MNHEY and CDR2 SVGAGI come from the germline V gene. Sequencing was done on a sample of peripheral blood. This chain joins TRBV6-5 and TRBJ2-3, with 7 bases aligning to TRBD1. The source of this sequence is a woman aged 55-75 years who had recovered from COVID-19. CDR3 coding DNA: TGTGCCAGCAGAGGGGGCAGGGGGACAGATACGCAGTATTTT. It specifies CASRGGRGTDTQYF.